One sample yielded the 5 T cell receptor beta chains listed below, sequenced in a study of regulatory T cells in long-lasting Graves disease. CDR3 regions were amplified by Arm-PCR using iRepertoire HTBI primers to build TCR beta libraries. TCRdb reprocessed the multiplex PCR reads via MiXCR and lists one record per CDR3 protein. The sample comprises approximately 560,000 distinct CDR3 sequences, about 16% of which are singletons, and 12% rests with the top ten. Regarding time point: newly diagnosed GD, antithyroid drugs for less than 3 months. The TCR library was made from RNA that had been extracted from PBMCs in TRIzol. The sample was also linked to a second study, of T cells in Graves' hyperthyroidism and ophthalmopathy.

Material: peripheral blood mononuclear cells (PBMCs), obtained at new diagnosis, from a patient treated with antithyroid drugs. The receptors originated from a man aged 18 to 30 with Graves disease.

This clonotype showed up just a few times. This chain connects TRBV9 to TRBJ1-1; no reliable D call. The V gene lost 7 bases and the J gene lost 0 bases, with 10 bases spanning the gap. The CDR3 consists of 13 residues. In germline, CDR1 is SGDLS, CDR2 YYNGEE. Here the CDR3 DNA reads TGTGCCAGCTTACCGATGATGAACACTGAAGCTTTCTTT. Amino acid sequence: CASLPMMNTEAFF.

This clonotype turned up a few times. V gene TRBV11-3 combines with J gene TRBJ2-5, with 15 bases identical to TRBD2. Germline V lookup: CDR1 SGHNT, CDR2 YENEEA. The V and J ends lost 5 bases and 4 bases, in that order; junction bases with no gene match: 11. This CDR3 region has 18 residues. CDR3 DNA: TGTGCCAGCAGCCAGACCGGGACTAGCGGGAGGAGGGGAGAGACCCAGTACTTC. This translates into CASSQTGTSGRRGETQYF. Looking up the rest from reference TRBV11-3 and TRBJ2-5 gives the full variable domain: EAGVVQSPRYKIIEKKQPVAFWCNPISGHNTLYWYLQNLGQGPELLIRYENEEAVDDSQLPKDRFSAERLKGVDSTLKIQPAELGDSAVYLCASSQTGTSGRRGETQYFGPGTRLLVL.

The sample holds a few counts of this clonotype. V and J are TRBV29-1 and TRBJ2-3; perhaps TRBD1 as D (5 bases). Germline CDR1 and CDR2: SQVTM and ANQGSEA. Trimming removed 7 bases at V and 4 bases at J, with 15 bases between. This CDR3 has 13 amino acids. CDR3 region: CSATGSPPDTQYF. The CDR3 DNA reads TGCAGCGCCACAGGTTCTCCCCCAGATACGCAGTATTTT.

The table lists this clonotype with many counts. The chain employs TRBV12-3 or TRBV12-4 and TRBJ2-3, with D possibly matching TRBD2 (5 bases). The CDR3 length is 13 residues. V lost 10 bases and J 9 bases, leaving 20 bases between the germline ends. The CDR3 region has the DNA TGTGCCACCGGGGAACGCTCTAGTTGGACGCAGTATTTT. This gives the protein CATGERSSWTQYF.

This clonotype was observed at least ten times. V usage is TRBV7-8 and J usage is TRBJ2-7, with 8 bases lining up with TRBD1. The CDR3 consists of 15 residues. Germline CDR1 reads SGHVS; CDR2 reads FQNEAQ. The junction had 6 bases not matched to a gene; V was cut back by 2 bases and J by 3 bases. This CDR3 reads CASSLILDRDYEQYF. The CDR3 DNA reads as TGTGCCAGCAGCTTAATCCTGGACAGGGACTACGAGCAGTACTTC. Based on the CDR3 plus reference TRBV7-8 and TRBJ2-7, the full variable domain is GAGVSQSPRYKVAKRGQDVALRCDPISGHVSLFWYQQALGQGPEFLTYFQNEAQLDKSGLPSDRFFAERPEGSVSTLKIQRTQQEDSAVYLCASSLILDRDYEQYFGPGTRLTVT.